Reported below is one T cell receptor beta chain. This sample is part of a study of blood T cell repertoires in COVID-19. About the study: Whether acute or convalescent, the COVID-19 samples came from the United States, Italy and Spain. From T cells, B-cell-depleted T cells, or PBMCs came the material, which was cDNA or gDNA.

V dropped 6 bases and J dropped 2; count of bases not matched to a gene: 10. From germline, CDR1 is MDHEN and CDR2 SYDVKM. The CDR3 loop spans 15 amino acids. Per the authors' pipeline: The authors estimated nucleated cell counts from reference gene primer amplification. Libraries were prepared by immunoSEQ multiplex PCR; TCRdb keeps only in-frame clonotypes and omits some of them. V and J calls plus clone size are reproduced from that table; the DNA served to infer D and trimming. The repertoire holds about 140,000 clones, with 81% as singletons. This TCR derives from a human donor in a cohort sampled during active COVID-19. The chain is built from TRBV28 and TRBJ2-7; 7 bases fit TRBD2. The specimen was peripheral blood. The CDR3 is CASSQVTSATYEQYF. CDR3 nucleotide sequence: TGTGCCAGCAGCCAGGTTACTAGCGCGACCTACGAGCAGTACTTC.